Below, 18 T cell receptor beta chains from the same sample are listed, as sequenced in a study of shared clonotypes between healthy human individuals. Some clones are missing from TCRdb's copy, which holds only in-frame ones; the method was immunoSEQ multiplex PCR. The sample lists around 2,000,000 clones, about 95% occurring once. CD45RO-negative cells were positively selected for CCR7, leaving out terminally differentiated effector memory CD45RA+ cells. The sequenced sample was naive CD8+ T cells sorted from blood. These receptors all come from a man aged 18 to 30 in good health.

The chain joins TRBV6-5 to TRBJ1-2; 9 bases fit TRBD1. The V gene end was trimmed by 7 bases and the J gene end by 5 bases; junction bases not matched to a gene: 11. Germline V CDR1 and CDR2: MNHEY, SVGAGI. This CDR3 is built from 15 residues. CDR3 region: CASTKLDRGWYGYTF. CDR3 sequence (DNA): TGTGCCAGCACTAAACTGGACAGGGGTTGGTATGGCTACACCTTC.

The rearrangement joins TRBV28 to TRBJ1-5; 8 nucleotides line up with TRBD1. The CDR3 covers 15 residues. Germline trimming cut 2 bases from V and 7 bases from J; bases unmatched to any gene: 7. The germline V gene encodes CDR1 MDHEN and CDR2 SYDVKM. CDR3 coding DNA: TGTGCCAGCAGTTTAAGGGGCAGGGGGCAACAGCCCCAGCATTTT. It codes for CASSLRGRGQQPQHF.

This sequence joins TRBV7-9 and TRBJ1-1, with D perhaps matching TRBD1 (6 bases). The CDR3 has 16 residues. The V and J ends lost 5 bases and 0 bases respectively, with 16 bases between them. Germline CDR1 and CDR2: SEHNR and FQNEAQ (reference sequence). CDR3 DNA: TGTGCCAGCAGCCAAGGGGAGGGGGAAATGAACACTGAAGCTTTCTTT. Translated, it gives CASSQGEGEMNTEAFF.

V gene TRBV6-1 combines with J gene TRBJ2-3, with 11 bases aligning to TRBD2. CDR1 MNHNS and CDR2 SASEGT come from the germline V gene. This CDR3 has 16 residues. Unmatched junction bases numbered 6, after V lost 3 bases and J lost 4 bases. The CDR3 nucleotides read TGTGCCAGCAGTGAGTTGGCTAGCGGGGGGCCAGATACGCAGTATTTT. Encoded protein: CASSELASGGPDTQYF.

This clone has just one count. Other DNA sequences in this specimen translate into the identical CDR3. The chain carries TRBV27 and TRBJ1-5; possibly TRBD1 for D (5 bases). The CDR3 extends over 15 amino acids. With 3 bases removed from V and 3 bases from J, the gap between germline ends came to 12 bases. Per the germline V gene, CDR1 is MNHEY and CDR2 is SMNVEV (reference sequence). The chain's CDR3 is CASSFGQGLNQPQHF. CDR3 bases: TGTGCCAGCAGTTTTGGGCAGGGACTCAATCAGCCCCAGCATTTT.

The chain combines TRBV2 with TRBJ2-1; the D is unclear. This CDR3 region has 13 residues. CDR1 is SNHLY, CDR2 FYNNEI, per germline. The ends were cut back, 10 bases at V and 0 bases at J, with 10 bases in the middle. This CDR3 reads CATTERSYNEQFF. CDR3 bases: TGTGCCACCACAGAACGCTCCTACAATGAGCAGTTCTTC.

A note on this clone: Other DNA sequences in this specimen translate into the identical CDR3. The rearrangement uses TRBV6-5 and TRBJ1-2, with TRBD1 as a possible D gene (5 bases). This CDR3 region has 14 residues. Germline CDR1 MNHEY, CDR2 SVGAGI. V was cut by 2 bases and J by 1 base, with 8 bases left in between. The CDR3, as DNA: TGTGCCAGCAGTTACGAGGGACTTAACTATGGCTACACCTTC. It codes for CASSYEGLNYGYTF.

The chain carries TRBV4-1 and TRBJ2-5; 12 positions match TRBD2. The germline V gene has CDR1 MGHRA and CDR2 YSYEKL. CDR3 length: 17 amino acids. The V segment lost 4 bases and the J segment 4 bases; nucleotides outside the gene matches: 10. The CDR3 reads CASSLGPSGGAGETQYF. CDR3 DNA sequence: TGCGCCAGCAGCCTGGGGCCTAGCGGGGGGGCAGGAGAGACCCAGTACTTC.

V and J are TRBV29-1 and TRBJ2-3, with a tentative D call TRBD2 (5 bases). The germline V and J ends were trimmed by 7 bases and 0 bases, with 20 bases remaining between them. The CDR3 has 16 amino acids. Germline V gives CDR1 SQVTM, CDR2 ANQGSEA. The CDR3 loop reads CSANTPAAISTDTQYF. CDR3 bases: TGCAGCGCCAACACTCCAGCGGCCATAAGCACAGATACGCAGTATTTT.

The chain employs TRBV27 and TRBJ1-4, with 9 bases aligning to TRBD1. The junction had 6 bases not matched to a gene; V was cut back by 9 bases and J by 7 bases. The CDR3 is made up of 13 amino acids. In germline, CDR1 is MNHEY, CDR2 SMNVEV (reference sequence). CDR3 in DNA: TGTGCCAGTAAACAGGGGGCGGGTGAAAAACTGTTTTTT. Translation: CASKQGAGEKLFF.

In its sample, this clone was seen once. The chain joins TRBV5-4 to TRBJ2-5; TRBD2 aligns across 7 bases. Germline V lookup: CDR1 SGHNT, CDR2 YYREEE (reference sequence). V lost 7 bases to trimming and J lost 3 bases; unmatched junction nucleotides: 9. The CDR3 extends over 14 amino acids. CDR3 sequence: CASSRDYQKETQYF. CDR3 sequence (DNA): TGTGCCAGCTCCCGGGACTACCAAAAAGAGACCCAGTACTTC.

This CDR3 reads CSVEGLAGGTSSYNEQFF. The CDR3 DNA sequence: TGCAGCGTTGAGGGGCTAGCGGGGGGGACGAGCTCCTACAATGAGCAGTTCTTC. V usage is TRBV29-1 and J usage is TRBJ2-1; TRBD2 aligns across 12 bases. V lost 3 bases to trimming and J lost 0 bases; unmatched junction nucleotides: 9. The CDR3 runs to 18 residues. Germline V gene sequence: CDR1 SQVTM, CDR2 ANQGSEA.

A remark on this clone: The identical CDR3 is also encoded by other nucleotide sequences in the sample. This chain uses TRBV11-2 with TRBJ1-1; D unclear. CDR1 and CDR2 (germline): SGHAT, FQNNGV. V was clipped by 5 bases and J by 2 bases, with 0 bases between them. The CDR3 is 10 amino acids. DNA of the CDR3: TGTGCCAGCAGCAACACTGAAGCTTTCTTT. Translated: CASSNTEAFF.

The rearrangement uses TRBV6-1 and TRBJ1-4; D gene ambiguous. Germline values: CDR1 MNHNS, CDR2 SASEGT. The CDR3 extends over 14 amino acids. The ends were cut back, 1 base at V and 5 bases at J, with 8 bases in the middle. In DNA form, the CDR3 reads TGTGCCAGCAGTGAAGGGTATCCGAATGAAAAACTGTTTTTT. It yields the protein CASSEGYPNEKLFF.

The CDR3 nucleotides read TGTGCCACCAGCAGCGACAGGGGAGGGCGCGAGCAGTACTTC. It yields the protein CATSSDRGGREQYF. This rearrangement joins TRBV15 to TRBJ2-7, with TRBD1 as a possible D gene (8 bases). V was cut by 3 bases and J by 6 bases, with 15 bases left in between. This CDR3 is 14 amino acids long. Germline V gene sequence: CDR1 LNHNV, CDR2 YYDKDF (reference sequence).

The V gene is TRBV5-8, the J gene TRBJ1-1, with unresolved D. CDR3 length: 17 residues. Germline V gene lookup returns CDR1 SGHTS and CDR2 YDEGEE. V was clipped by 3 bases and J by 0 bases, with 18 bases between them. DNA of the CDR3: TGTGCCAGCAGCTGGTCTATGGAGTCCGCCATGAACACTGAAGCTTTCTTT. It is translated as CASSWSMESAMNTEAFF.

The chain combines TRBV4-3 with TRBJ1-1; D is ambiguous. CDR1 and CDR2 (germline): LGHNA, YSLEER. CDR3 length: 21 residues. Trimming took 0 bases from V and 0 from J, leaving 26 bases between them. As DNA, the CDR3 is TGCGCCAGCAGCCAAGAATGGTCCTCTCAGGTGCGGGCAACAGTGAACACTGAAGCTTTCTTT. This encodes CASSQEWSSQVRATVNTEAFF.

The chain links TRBV19 to TRBJ2-1; 9 bases fit TRBD2. Looked up from germline, CDR1 is LNHDA and CDR2 is SQIVND (reference sequence). V shed 3 bases and J 4 bases; nucleotides not matched to a gene: 4. The CDR3 contains 15 residues. This CDR3 is CASSILAGDYNEQFF. CDR3 nucleotides: TGTGCCAGTAGTATTTTAGCGGGAGATTACAATGAGCAGTTCTTC. Variable domain in full (rest from reference TRBV19 and TRBJ2-1): DGGITQSPKYLFRKEGQNVTLSCEQNLNHDAMYWYRQDPGQGLRLIYYSQIVNDFQKGDIAEGYSVSREKKESFPLTVTSAQKNPTAFYLCASSILAGDYNEQFFGPGTRLTVL.